The sequence of this T cell receptor beta chain was determined in a study of blood T cell repertoires in COVID-19 (dated by TCRdb to 2020 to 2022). Background on the whole study: The collaborator samples originated in the United States, Italy and Spain and spanned the acute and convalescent phases of COVID-19. The material from the prospective study consisted of cDNA or gDNA derived from T cells, B-cell-depleted T cells, or PBMCs. The dataset comprised deeply sampled blood TCRbeta repertoires from subjects exposed to, actively infected with, or recovered from COVID-19. The repertoires were released in a freely available public database meant as a resource for research on the immune response to SARS-CoV-2. The samples were drawn from the first 160 participants of the ongoing ImmuneRACE study and from over 950 subjects provided by 6 global collaborators. Nearly every sample came with metadata listing a de-identified subject ID, COVID-19 status, age in years and sex. Where available, HLA class I and class II types were taken from metadata supplied by the sample provider and were not determined by assay-based typing. Findings and caveats that apply to the study as a whole: How much clinical and demographic metadata was included differed by source and by participant, and the metadata was provided uncurated.

TCRbeta CDR3 regions were amplified from genomic DNA using the immunoSEQ Assay, a bias-controlled multiplex PCR. Turning to the authors' computational methods: Within the assay, amplification of reference gene primers was used to estimate how many nucleated cells each sample contained. To quantify the absolute abundance of each unique TCRbeta CDR3 rearrangement, sequence reads were collapsed and filtered. For each sample, productive Simpson clonality was calculated as the square root of Simpson's diversity index across productive rearrangements. As stored in TCRdb, this immuneACCESS dataset retains in-frame rearrangements with V and J assigned. A fraction of the clones does not appear; measured against another copy, unresolved V genes explain less than half of the discrepancy, and the remainder lacks a known reason. V and J calls and clone size follow that table, whereas D and trimming were derived from the DNA. In this sample the table shows 220,000 or so clones, about four fifths of which occur a single time. The top ten clonotypes cover 3% to 4% of the sample.

Participants in the prospective study were aged 18 to 89 years, lived in over 20 United States geographic areas, and enrolled through a virtual design. Cohort assignment in the prospective study relied on participant-reported clinical history from a screening survey and a study questionnaire. Recovered participants in ImmuneRACE Cohort 3 were defined as having two consecutive negative NP/OP PCR tests, clearance from a healthcare professional, or resolution of symptoms. In the prospective study, mobile phlebotomists collected whole blood, serum and a nasopharyngeal or oropharyngeal swab from each participant. Participants in the prospective study had the option to provide additional blood draws and questionnaires over an approximately two-month period. Prospective study blood samples were shipped either frozen or at room temperature before DNA extraction. Points on this clone: This clone's antigen is unknown. Base qualities are not recorded, but no much larger clone differs from it by a single base.

The germline V gene yields SGHTA for CDR1 and FQGNSA for CDR2. V drops 0 bases and J drops 3 bases, leaving 11 bases in between. The CDR3 starts with the cysteine, ends with the phenylalanine, and has 15 residues. Kept here is only the CDR3 DNA, which spans 45 bases and is read in frame from base 1. The sequenced sample consisted of PBMCs or T cells enriched from blood (not recorded which). The sequence links TRBV7-2 to TRBJ1-2; 6 matching bases give a weak D call of TRBD1. The sequence was obtained from a woman aged 60 to 75 who had recovered from COVID-19. The DNA is as follows: TGTGCCAGCAGCTTAGCGATCAACAGGGACTATGGCTACACCTTC. Translated, this is CASSLAINRDYGYTF. The full variable domain, with segments outside the CDR3 supplied by the reference TRBV7-2 and TRBJ1-2 proteins, appears as GAGVSQSPSNKVTEKGKDVELRCDPISGHTALYWYRQSLGQGLEFLIYFQGNSAPDKSGLPSDRFSAERTGGSVSTLTIQRTQQEDSAVYLCASSLAINRDYGYTFGSGTRLTVV.